The 9 T cell receptor beta chains in this list originate from one sample, sequenced in a study of regulatory T cells in long-lasting Graves disease. The authors built TCR beta libraries using iRepertoire HTBI primers and Arm-PCR of CDR3 regions. TCRdb fed the multiplex PCR reads into MiXCR, producing one record per CDR3 protein. The data contain about 400,000 distinct CDR3 sequences, less than 25% of them singletons. Time point denoted: persistent/refractory GD, antithyroid drugs over 5 years with positive TRAb. Researchers made the TCR library from RNA that was extracted from PBMCs. Sequencing was performed on peripheral blood mononuclear cells (PBMCs), taken when the disease was refractory, from a patient treated with antithyroid drugs. The receptors derive from a female donor with Graves disease.

This clonotype has at least ten counts. The chain recombines TRBV6-2 or TRBV6-3 with TRBJ1-5; 12 bases are a match to TRBD1. Germline trimming cut 5 bases from V and 2 bases from J; bases unmatched to any gene: 19. The CDR3 is 21 amino acids. Germline V CDR1 and CDR2: MNHEY, SVGEGT. Written as DNA, the CDR3 is TGTGCCAGCAGTGTCCACCCCCTCGGGGGACAGGGGGCTGTTGGCAATCAGCCCCAGCATTTT. The encoded protein is CASSVHPLGGQGAVGNQPQHF.

This chain joins TRBV30 and TRBJ2-4, with a weak D call TRBD2 (6 bases). Trimming removed 1 base at V and 0 bases at J, with 10 bases between. This CDR3 has 15 residues. Germline V lookup: CDR1 GTSNPN, CDR2 SVGIG (reference sequence). Here the CDR3 reads CAWSDRELAKNIQYF. For the CDR3, the DNA is TGTGCCTGGAGTGACCGGGAGTTAGCCAAAAACATTCAGTACTTC.

This clonotype was seen a few times. This chain connects TRBV29-1 to TRBJ1-1; D might be TRBD1 (6 bases). The CDR3 length is 18 residues. V lost 4 bases, J lost 0 bases, and 24 bases lay in between. Germline V gene sequence: CDR1 SQVTM, CDR2 ANQGSEA. The CDR3 DNA is TGCAGCGTTGCGGGACATGCAGGGGATAGTGTAATGAACACTGAAGCTTTCTTT. It encodes CSVAGHAGDSVMNTEAFF.

This clonotype was seen ten or more times. The chain links TRBV28 to TRBJ1-1, with a tentative D call TRBD1 (6 bases). This CDR3 spans 15 amino acids. The germline V gene has CDR1 MDHEN and CDR2 SYDVKM. With 5 bases removed from V and 2 bases from J, the gap between germline ends came to 15 bases. Here the CDR3 reads CASSPPDRQNTEAFF. The CDR3 coding sequence is TGTGCCAGCAGTCCACCCGACAGGCAAAACACTGAAGCTTTCTTT.

This clonotype was seen once. The chain combines TRBV24-1 with TRBJ1-5; TRBD1 aligns across 10 bases. V lost 3 bases and J lost 6; bases outside the gene matches: 4. Germline CDR1 reads KGHDR; CDR2 reads SFDVKD. The CDR3 loop spans 15 amino acids. The CDR3 here is CATSDGTGAGQPQHF. CDR3 bases: TGTGCCACCAGTGATGGGACAGGGGCGGGTCAGCCCCAGCATTTT.

V gene TRBV6-1 combines with J gene TRBJ2-1; 14 nucleotides agree with TRBD2. Per the germline V gene, CDR1 is MNHNS and CDR2 is SASEGT. The CDR3 length is 20 residues. With 6 bases clipped from V and 10 bases from J, the junction kept 23 bases outside the gene matches. CDR3: CASRTGTSGRGAMPGGEQFF. The CDR3 nucleotides are TGTGCCAGCAGGACTGGGACTAGCGGGAGAGGGGCCATGCCTGGGGGGGAGCAGTTCTTC.

The chain has TRBV7-8 and TRBJ2-3, with D maybe TRBD2 (5 bases). V was shortened by 5 bases and J by 5 bases, with 11 bases between the two germline ends. The germline V gene has CDR1 SGHVS and CDR2 FQNEAQ. The CDR3 loop spans 13 amino acids. The DNA for the CDR3 is TGTGCCAGCAGCCCGAGAGAGGGAGATACGCAGTATTTT. It encodes CASSPREGDTQYF.

The chain combines TRBV5-6 with TRBJ2-7; no firm D call. CDR3 length: 12 residues. Between the trimmed V and J ends, which lost 4 bases and 5 bases, there was a span of 10 bases. Looked up from germline, CDR1 is SGHDT and CDR2 is YYEEEE. The CDR3 DNA follows: TGTGCCAGCAGCCGGACGTGGGACGAGCAGTACTTC. Translation: CASSRTWDEQYF.

The rearrangement joins TRBV20-1 to TRBJ2-5; 10 bases line up with TRBD2. Germline CDR1 reads DFQATT; CDR2 reads SNEGSKA (reference sequence). The length of the CDR3 is 15 residues. The CDR3 loop is CNLPGSGRAGETQYF. The CDR3, as DNA: TGCAACCTCCCGGGAAGCGGGAGGGCCGGAGAGACCCAGTACTTC.